Following are 29 T cell receptor gamma chains from one sample sequenced in a study of gamma-delta T cells after stem cell transplantation. TCRdb reanalysed the RT-PCR reads with CATT. Of 1,100 or so gamma-chain clones in the sample, roughly 17% were seen once. Sequenced sample: gamma-delta T cells. The receptor set was obtained from a human donor. It is not recorded whose cells these are; they may come from a transplant donor.

By sample share, this clone is large (0.1 to 1%). The chain employs TRGV5 and TRGJ1 or TRGJ2. Germline V gene data show CDR1 as VINAFY and CDR2 as YDVSNSKD. CDR3 length equals 13 residues. V trimming: 3 bases; J trimming: 4 bases; junction bases outside the gene matches: 6. CDR3 DNA sequence: TGTGCCACCTGGGACCGATCGTATTATAAGAAACTCTTT. Translation gives CATWDRSYYKKLF.

This clone is categorized as large. Possible read error: a much larger clone is one base away. The same CDR3 is also encoded by other DNA sequences in this sample. The rearrangement links TRGV9 to TRGJP. The CDR3 sequence is 16 residues long. The V gene end was trimmed by 0 bases and the J gene end by 6 bases; junction bases not matched to a gene: 2. The germline gives CDR1 GITISATS, CDR2 ISYDGTV (reference sequence). CDR3 DNA sequence: TGTGCCTTGTGGGAGGTGCCAGAGTTGGGCAAAAAAATCAAGGTATTT. It is translated as CALWEVPELGKKIKVF.

About this clone: A read error may explain this, as a much larger clone is one base away. V and J are TRGV4 and TRGJP1. The CDR3 loop spans 13 amino acids. CDR1 is EGSTGY and CDR2 is YDSYTSSV in the germline V gene. The CDR3 sequence is CATWNTTGWFKIF. Written as DNA, the CDR3 is TGTGCCACCTGGAATACCACTGGTTGGTTCAAGATATTC.

This clone is categorized as large. The V and J genes are TRGV4 and TRGJP2. The J segment lost 9 bases and the V segment lost 1 base, leaving 2 bases of the junction unmatched. CDR1 is EGSTGY, CDR2 YDSYTSSV, per germline. CDR3 length: 12 residues. The CDR3 DNA reads TGTGCCACCTGGGATGGCTATTGGATCAAGACGTTT. Residues: CATWDGYWIKTF.

The J gene is TRGJ1 or TRGJ2, the V gene TRGV2. Per germline, CDR1 EGSNGY and CDR2 YDSYNSKV. Unmatched junction bases numbered 13, after V lost 5 bases and J lost 0 bases. The CDR3 extends over 16 amino acids. The CDR3 DNA reads TGTGCCACCTGGGGCGCCTACGAATCGAATTATTATAAGAAACTCTTT. Protein: CATWGAYESNYYKKLF.

This rearrangement joins TRGV9 to TRGJ1 or TRGJ2. V shed 1 base and J 3 bases; nucleotides not matched to a gene: 0. In germline, CDR1 is GITISATS, CDR2 ISYDGTV (reference sequence). The CDR3 totals 12 residues. The CDR3 region is CALWEVYYKKLF. CDR3 DNA: TGTGCCTTGTGGGAGGTTTATTATAAGAAACTCTTT.

In its sample, this clone was seen a few times. The chain combines TRGV5 with TRGJ1 or TRGJ2. The CDR3 consists of 12 residues. Germline V gene data show CDR1 as VINAFY and CDR2 as YDVSNSKD. The J segment lost 3 bases and the V segment lost 5 bases, leaving 4 bases of the junction unmatched. In DNA, the CDR3 is TGTGCCACCTGGGGTCCTTATTATAAGAAACTCTTT. Protein: CATWGPYYKKLF.

A remark on this clone: Just one base apart from a much larger clone, this may be a read error. For the CDR3, the DNA is TGTGCCACCTGGGACAGGAATTCCTCCCTAAATTATGATAAGAAACTCTTT. Residues: CATWDRNSSLNYDKKLF. The chain links TRGV3 to TRGJ1 or TRGJ2. The germline CDR1 and CDR2 sequences are VTNTFY and YDVSTARD (reference sequence). The CDR3 extends over 17 amino acids.

The V and J genes are TRGV8 and TRGJ1 or TRGJ2. The CDR3 totals 14 residues. Germline lookup yields CDR1 VENAVY and CDR2 YDSYNSRV. The J segment lost 2 bases and the V segment lost 6 bases, leaving 10 bases of the junction unmatched. CDR3 amino acids: CATWITPDYYKKLF. The CDR3 bases are TGTGCCACCTGGATCACCCCTGATTATTATAAGAAACTCTTT.

As concerns this clone: Its ends do not fully match the called genes, so a read error is possible. The rearrangement links TRGV5 to TRGJ1 or TRGJ2. This CDR3 region has 11 residues. Germline V gene sequence: CDR1 VINAFY, CDR2 YDVSNSKD. The CDR3 loop is CATWDPHKKLF. The CDR3 DNA follows: TGTGCCACCTGGGATCCCCATAAGAAGCTCTTT.

This sequence joins TRGV8 and TRGJ1 or TRGJ2. The germline gives CDR1 VENAVY, CDR2 YDSYNSRV. J gave up 7 bases and V 0 bases, and 3 bases lay outside the gene matches. The length of the CDR3 is 12 residues. CDR3 nucleotide sequence: TGTGCCACCTGGGATAGGAGGTATAAGAAACTCTTT. Encoded protein: CATWDRRYKKLF.

In the case of this clone: The germline gene is not matched at one end of the junction; a read error may be the cause. CDR3 amino acids: CATWGGLNYKKLF. The CDR3 nucleotides are TGTGCCACCTGGGGCGGGCTGAATTATAAGAAACTCTTT. This chain links TRGV2 with TRGJ1 or TRGJ2. Germline values: CDR1 EGSNGY, CDR2 YDSYNSKV. The CDR3 extends over 13 amino acids.

By sample share, this clone is large. The V and J genes are TRGV2 and TRGJP2. The CDR3 has 13 amino acids. The V gene's germline CDR1 is EGSNGY and CDR2 YDSYNSKV. After removal of 0 bases from V and 11 bases from J, the junction contained 6 bases not matched to a gene. In DNA form, the CDR3 reads TGTGCCACCTGGGACGGGCTCGAGTGGATCAAGACGTTT. Translation gives CATWDGLEWIKTF.

J is TRGJP1 and V is TRGV4. In germline, CDR1 is EGSTGY, CDR2 YDSYTSSV. CDR3 length equals 15 residues. The V and J ends lost 2 bases and 4 bases, in that order; junction bases with no gene match: 7. For the CDR3, the DNA is TGTGCCACCTGGGATGAGTGGGGCACTGGTTGGTTCAAGATATTT. Translated: CATWDEWGTGWFKIF.

In regard to this clone: It may be a read error: a sequence one base away is much more abundant. The chain recombines TRGV9 with TRGJ1 or TRGJ2. This CDR3 has 12 amino acids. CDR1 and CDR2 (germline): GITISATS, ISYDGTV (reference sequence). The DNA of the CDR3 is TGTGCCTTGGGGGAGGTGGGATATAAGAAACTCTTT. This gives the protein CALGEVGYKKLF.

By share of the sample, this clone is large. The chain employs TRGV3 and TRGJ1 or TRGJ2. This CDR3 is built from 12 residues. V was pared by 2 bases and J by 4 bases, with 2 bases of the junction left unmatched. Germline V CDR1 and CDR2: VTNTFY, YDVSTARD (reference sequence). CDR3 bases: TGTGCCACCTGGGACATGTATTATAAGAAACTCTTT. Residues: CATWDMYYKKLF.

There are a few counts of this clone. The chain has TRGV9 and TRGJP. CDR1 and CDR2 (germline): GITISATS, ISYDGTV (reference sequence). V gave up 0 bases and J gave up 7 bases; unmatched junction bases: 6. The CDR3 is 17 amino acids. The CDR3 nucleotides are TGTGCCTTGTGGGAGGTGCAGTGTGAGTTGGGCAAAAAAATCAAGGTATTT. Translating it yields CALWEVQCELGKKIKVF.

This clone was detected only a few times. The chain is built from TRGV2 and TRGJ1 or TRGJ2. The CDR3 sequence is 15 residues long. CDR1 is EGSNGY, CDR2 YDSYNSKV, per germline. The V gene end was trimmed by 0 bases and the J gene end by 2 bases; junction bases not matched to a gene: 7. The CDR3 nucleotides are TGTGCCACCTGGGACGGGTACCGCCATTATTATAAGAAACTCTTT. Its translation: CATWDGYRHYYKKLF.

The chain is built from TRGV4 and TRGJ1 or TRGJ2. The CDR3 covers 13 residues. The J segment lost 6 bases and the V segment lost 0 bases, leaving 5 bases of the junction unmatched. Germline V gives CDR1 EGSTGY, CDR2 YDSYTSSV. The CDR3 coding sequence is TGTGCCACCTGGGATGGGCCAGCTTATAAGAAACTCTTT. Amino acid sequence: CATWDGPAYKKLF.

Comments on this clone: The junction departs from the called germline gene at one end, perhaps through a read error. The sample holds other DNA sequences that translate to the same CDR3. This chain uses TRGV8 with TRGJP1. CDR1 is VENAVY and CDR2 is YDSYNSRV in the germline V gene. CDR3 length: 13 amino acids. The CDR3 protein is CATWDPTGWFKIF. The CDR3 bases are TGTGCCACCTGGGATCCCACTGGTTGGTTCAAGATATTC.

This clone has just a few counts. Being one base from a much bigger clone, this may be a read error. This chain connects TRGV8 to TRGJ1 or TRGJ2. The CDR3 is 13 residues long. Germline lookup yields CDR1 VENAVY and CDR2 YDSYNSRV. CDR3 DNA sequence: TGTGCCACCCGGGATCGAGACCGTCATAAGAAACTCTTT. As protein: CATRDRDRHKKLF.

This clone was picked up a small number of times. The chain has TRGV4 and TRGJ1 or TRGJ2. The CDR3 runs 12 residues. V lost 5 bases to trimming and J lost 3 bases; unmatched junction nucleotides: 4. CDR1 is EGSTGY and CDR2 is YDSYTSSV in the germline V gene. The CDR3 region is CATWVLYYKKLF. CDR3 DNA: TGTGCCACCTGGGTTCTTTATTATAAGAAACTCTTT.

Concerning this clone: This may stem from a read error, because a much larger clone lies one nucleotide away. V usage is TRGV4 and J usage is TRGJ1 or TRGJ2. Germline trimming cut 1 base from V and 2 bases from J; bases unmatched to any gene: 2. Germline V gene sequence: CDR1 EGSTGY, CDR2 YDSYTSSV. The CDR3 is 13 residues long. Here the CDR3 reads CATWDGYYYKKLF. The CDR3 DNA reads as TGTGCCACCTGGGATGGTTATTATTATAAGAAACTCTTT.

In the case of this clone: A much larger clone is a single base away; this may be a read error. CDR3 in DNA: TGTGCCACCTGGGACAGGCAGAATTATTATAAGAAACTCTTT. Translation: CATWDRQNYYKKLF. The chain is built from TRGV5 and TRGJ1 or TRGJ2. CDR1 is VINAFY, CDR2 YDVSNSKD, per germline. This CDR3 has 14 amino acids. Losses at the gene ends were 0 bases for V and 0 bases for J; bases not matched to a gene: 2.

This clone was seen more than once but under ten times. V is TRGV3 and J is TRGJP. The V gene end was trimmed by 2 bases and the J gene end by 6 bases; junction bases not matched to a gene: 4. CDR1 is VTNTFY, CDR2 YDVSTARD, per germline (reference sequence). The CDR3 is 16 amino acids. The CDR3 DNA reads as TGTGCCACCTGGGACACCCTAGAGTTGGGCAAAAAAATCAAGGTATTT. It specifies CATWDTLELGKKIKVF.

A few counts support this clone. One end of the junction does not line up with germline, which may come from a read error. V and J are TRGV4 and TRGJP2. Germline V lookup: CDR1 EGSTGY, CDR2 YDSYTSSV. The CDR3 is made up of 15 amino acids. CDR3 sequence (DNA): TGTGCCACCTGGGAAATAAATAGTAGTGATTGGGTCAAGACGTTT. As protein: CATWEINSSDWVKTF.

A remark on this clone: Other DNA sequences in this specimen translate into the identical CDR3. This chain links TRGV3 with TRGJ1 or TRGJ2. The trim removed 0 bases at V and 5 bases at J, leaving 4 bases unmatched. The germline V gene has CDR1 VTNTFY and CDR2 YDVSTARD (reference sequence). The CDR3 sequence is 13 residues long. CDR3 loop: CATWDRPHYKKLF. CDR3 DNA: TGTGCCACCTGGGACAGGCCTCATTATAAGAAACTCTTT.

The gene calls are TRGV4 and TRGJ1 or TRGJ2. The CDR3 runs 15 residues. Germline assignment: CDR1 EGSTGY and CDR2 YDSYTSSV. With 0 bases clipped from V and 3 bases from J, the junction kept 8 bases outside the gene matches. The chain's CDR3 is CATWDGPASYYKKLF. For the CDR3, the DNA is TGTGCCACCTGGGATGGGCCGGCGAGTTATTATAAGAAACTCTTT.

Within the sample, this clone is large. The rearrangement joins TRGV9 to TRGJP. This CDR3 has 17 residues. In germline, CDR1 is GITISATS, CDR2 ISYDGTV (reference sequence). J was trimmed by 4 bases and V by 0 bases; bases with no gene match: 3. CDR3 nucleotides: TGTGCCTTGTGGGAGGTGAGCCAAGAGTTGGGCAAAAAAATCAAGGTATTT. Residues: CALWEVSQELGKKIKVF.